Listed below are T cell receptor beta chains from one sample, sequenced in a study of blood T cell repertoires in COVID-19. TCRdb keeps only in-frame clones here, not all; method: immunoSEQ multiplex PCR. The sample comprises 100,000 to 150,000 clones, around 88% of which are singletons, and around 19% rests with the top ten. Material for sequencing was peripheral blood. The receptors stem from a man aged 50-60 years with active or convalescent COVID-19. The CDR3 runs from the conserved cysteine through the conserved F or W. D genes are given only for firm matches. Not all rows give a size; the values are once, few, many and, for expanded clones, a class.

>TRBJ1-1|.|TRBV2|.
CASSEIREDGEAFF
TGTGCCAGCAGTGAGATCAGGGAGGATGGTGAAGCTTTCTTT
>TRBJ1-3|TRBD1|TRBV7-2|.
CASSPYTGGTGNTIYF
TGTGCCAGCAGCCCATATACAGGGGGGACTGGAAACACCATATATTTT
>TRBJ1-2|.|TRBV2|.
CASRRKGDSNYGYTF
TGTGCCAGCAGAAGAAAGGGAGATTCTAACTATGGCTACACCTTC
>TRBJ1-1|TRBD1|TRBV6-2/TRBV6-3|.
CASSYPGQGLDTEAFF
TGTGCCAGCAGTTACCCGGGACAGGGATTGGACACTGAAGCTTTCTTT
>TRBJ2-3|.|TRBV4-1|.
CASSLRGGSADTQYF
TGCGCCAGCAGCCTAAGGGGGGGATCGGCAGATACGCAGTATTTT
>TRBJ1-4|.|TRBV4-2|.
CASSQDNSPTEATNEKLFF
TGTGCCAGCAGCCAAGATAACTCCCCGACCGAGGCAACTAATGAAAAACTGTTTTTT
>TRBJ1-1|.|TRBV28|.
CASSDLTDEAFF
TGTGCCAGCAGTGACTTGACAGACGAAGCTTTCTTT
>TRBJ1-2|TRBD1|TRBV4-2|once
CASRPTGGDYGYTF
TGTGCCAGCAGACCGACAGGGGGGGACTATGGCTACACCTTC
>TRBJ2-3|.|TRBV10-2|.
CASRPGTLGTPQYF
TGCGCCAGCAGGCCGGGGACTCTGGGAACGCCGCAGTATTTT
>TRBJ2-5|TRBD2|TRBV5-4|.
CASSAPGLAGEGGETQYF
TGTGCCAGCAGCGCACCGGGACTAGCGGGAGAGGGTGGAGAGACCCAGTACTTC
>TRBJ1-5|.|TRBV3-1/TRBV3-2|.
CASSQGSRGGDQPQHF
TGTGCCAGCAGCCAAGGATCTAGGGGGGGGGATCAGCCCCAGCATTTT
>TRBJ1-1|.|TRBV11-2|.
CASSLERGRSSEAFF
TGTGCCAGCAGCTTAGAGAGAGGGCGTTCTTCTGAAGCTTTCTTT
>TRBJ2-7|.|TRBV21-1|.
CASSKEDEGLTSGRMSSYEQYF
TGTGCCAGCAGCAAAGAGGACGAGGGGTTGACTAGCGGGAGGATGAGCTCCTACGAGCAGTACTTC
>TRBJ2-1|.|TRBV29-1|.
CSVENNNEQFF
TGCAGCGTTGAAAATAACAATGAGCAGTTCTTC
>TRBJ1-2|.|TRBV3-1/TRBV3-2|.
CASSQGSGDGYTF
TGTGCCAGCAGCCAAGGTTCAGGGGATGGCTACACCTTC
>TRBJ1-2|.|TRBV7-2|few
CASSLVGAPGYTF
TGTGCCAGCAGCTTAGTAGGGGCGCCTGGCTACACCTTC
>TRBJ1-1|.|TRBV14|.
CASSQVWGGGTEAFF
TGTGCCAGCAGCCAAGTATGGGGAGGGGGGACTGAAGCTTTCTTT
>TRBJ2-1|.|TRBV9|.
CASSSSHEQFF
TGTGCCAGCAGCTCAAGCCATGAGCAGTTCTTC
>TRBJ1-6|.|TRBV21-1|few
CASSKAMDRGLWGNSPLHF
TGTGCCAGCAGCAAAGCCATGGACAGGGGGCTTTGGGGTAATTCACCCCTCCACTTT
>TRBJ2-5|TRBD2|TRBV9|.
CASSVASGSFETQYF
TGTGCCAGCAGCGTAGCTAGCGGGAGTTTCGAGACCCAGTACTTC
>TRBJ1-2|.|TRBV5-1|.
CASSLAEDGYTF
TGCGCCAGCAGCTTGGCCGAGGATGGCTACACCTTC
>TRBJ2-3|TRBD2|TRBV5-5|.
CASSLAGGPLVTDTQYF
TGTGCCAGCAGCTTAGCGGGAGGCCCTCTAGTCACAGATACGCAGTATTTT
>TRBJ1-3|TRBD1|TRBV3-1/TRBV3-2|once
CASSRAGGGNTIYF
TGTGCCAGCAGCCGAGCAGGAGGGGGCAACACCATATATTTT
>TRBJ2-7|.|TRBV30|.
CAWRPIVRVEEQYF
TGTGCCTGGAGGCCAATTGTGAGGGTTGAGGAGCAGTACTTC
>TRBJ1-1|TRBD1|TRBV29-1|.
CSASGTGGGGTEAFF
TGCAGCGCCAGCGGGACAGGGGGTGGAGGTACTGAAGCTTTCTTT
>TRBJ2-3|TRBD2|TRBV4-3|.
CASSQIAGGSDTQYF
TGCGCCAGCAGTCAAATAGCGGGGGGCTCAGATACGCAGTATTTT
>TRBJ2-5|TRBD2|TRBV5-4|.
CASSPGTKETQYF
TGTGCCAGCAGCCCCGGGACTAAGGAGACCCAGTACTTC
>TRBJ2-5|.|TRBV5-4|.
CASSIAGTQETQYF
TGTGCCAGCAGCATCGCGGGTACTCAAGAGACCCAGTACTTC
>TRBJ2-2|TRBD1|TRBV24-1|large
CATSDPGTDTSGELFF
TGTGCCACCAGTGACCCCGGGACAGACACCTCAGGGGAGCTGTTTTTT
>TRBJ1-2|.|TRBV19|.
CASRANREWYGYTF
TGTGCCAGTAGAGCCAACAGGGAGTGGTATGGCTACACCTTC
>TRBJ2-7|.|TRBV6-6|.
CASSYPDSYEQYF
TGTGCCAGCAGTTACCCCGACTCTTACGAGCAGTACTTC
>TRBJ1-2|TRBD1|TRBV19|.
CASSMGAGQGGGGYTF
TGTGCCAGTAGTATGGGCGCGGGACAGGGAGGAGGTGGCTACACCTTC
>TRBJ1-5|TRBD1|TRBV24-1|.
CATSDSRRQGAHSNQPQHF
TGTGCCACCAGTGATTCCCGTCGGCAGGGGGCCCATAGCAATCAGCCCCAGCATTTT
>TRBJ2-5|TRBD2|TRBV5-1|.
CASSPAGGQGPQYF
TGCGCCAGCAGCCCAGCGGGAGGCCAGGGGCCCCAGTACTTC
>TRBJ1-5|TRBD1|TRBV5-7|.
CASSLEWGQCLSNQPQHF
TGTGCCAGCAGCTTGGAGTGGGGACAGTGTTTGTCCAATCAGCCCCAGCATTTT
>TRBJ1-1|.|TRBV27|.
CASSSYSGTANTEAFF
TGTGCCAGCAGTTCCTACTCCGGGACTGCGAACACTGAAGCTTTCTTT
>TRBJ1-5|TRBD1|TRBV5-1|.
CASSPGGSGLSDQHF
TGCGCCAGCAGCCCAGGGGGGAGTGGTCTGTCAGACCAGCATTTT